The 24 T cell receptor beta chains listed next were all sequenced from one sample in a study of blood T cell repertoires in COVID-19. Only in-frame clones appear in the TCRdb table, and some are missing; sequencing was by immunoSEQ multiplex PCR. The repertoire holds over 100,000 clones, over 60% seen once, with roughly 4% in the top ten. Source material: peripheral blood. All receptors come from a human donor in a cohort sampled during active or convalescent COVID-19.

The V gene is TRBV10-3, the J gene TRBJ2-1; perhaps TRBD2 as D (5 bases). V lost 6 bases and J lost 0, with 12 bases in between. Germline CDR1 is ENHRY and CDR2 is SYGVKD. This CDR3 contains 15 residues. The CDR3 DNA reads TGTGCCATCAGCGCGCGAGGGAGCTCCTACAATGAGCAGTTCTTC. It translates to CAISARGSSYNEQFF.

The chain uses TRBV7-2 and TRBJ2-1; TRBD2 aligns across 9 bases. CDR3 size: 15 residues. V was pared by 5 bases and J by 5 bases, with 7 bases of the junction left unmatched. Germline CDR1 SGHTA, CDR2 FQGNSA. The CDR3 bases are TGTGCCAGCAGCCCGGCTAGCGGGGCCCACAATGAGCAGTTCTTC. Translating gives CASSPASGAHNEQFF.

The chain is built from TRBV20-1 and TRBJ2-5; no clear D. The ends were cut back, 3 bases at V and 4 bases at J, with 6 bases in the middle. Germline lookup yields CDR1 DFQATT and CDR2 SNEGSKA (reference sequence). This CDR3 has 11 amino acids. CDR3 in amino acids: CSARAGETQYF. The CDR3 coding sequence is TGCAGTGCTAGGGCAGGAGAGACCCAGTACTTC.

The CDR3 nucleotides are TGTGCCAGCAGCGTAAGGGGGCGATTTCGGACCACTGAAGCTTTCTTT. Its translation: CASSVRGRFRTTEAFF. This chain joins TRBV9 and TRBJ1-1, with 7 bases aligning to TRBD1. CDR3 length: 16 residues. The junction had 10 bases not matched to a gene; V was cut back by 1 base and J by 4 bases. Germline V gene sequence: CDR1 SGDLS, CDR2 YYNGEE.

The rearrangement links TRBV28 to TRBJ2-6; D possibly corresponds to TRBD2 (6 bases). Germline lookup yields CDR1 MDHEN and CDR2 SYDVKM. V was pared by 6 bases and J by 2 bases, with 14 bases between. The CDR3 spans 16 residues. The CDR3 reads CASSRPGGAGANVLTF. CDR3 in DNA: TGTGCCAGCAGCCGACCCGGAGGGGCTGGGGCCAACGTCCTGACTTTC.

This clone has only a few counts. J is TRBJ2-7 and V is TRBV6-5, with D unclear. This CDR3 comprises 11 residues. V lost 5 bases and J 6 bases, leaving 8 bases between the germline ends. CDR1 and CDR2 from the germline V gene are MNHEY and SVGAGI. The CDR3 loop reads CASSPRFEQYF. CDR3 nucleotide sequence: TGTGCCAGCAGTCCCCGGTTCGAGCAGTACTTC.

This chain uses TRBV29-1 with TRBJ2-5; 11 bases map to TRBD2. V lost 1 base, J lost 7 bases, and 11 bases stayed unmatched. The CDR3 is 16 residues long. In germline, CDR1 is SQVTM, CDR2 ANQGSEA. CDR3 sequence: CSVEVGLAAWGGTQYF. The DNA for the CDR3 is TGCAGCGTTGAAGTGGGACTAGCGGCCTGGGGTGGGACCCAGTACTTC.

This clone has only a few counts. The chain carries TRBV5-1 and TRBJ1-2, with 7 bases aligning to TRBD1. The CDR3 runs 13 residues. J lost 8 bases, V lost 2 bases, and 6 bases had no gene match. Looked up from germline, CDR1 is SGHRS and CDR2 is YFSETQ. DNA of the CDR3: TGCGCCAGCAGCTTAGTTGACAGGGAAGGCTACACCTTC. Protein: CASSLVDREGYTF.

The chain combines TRBV7-8 with TRBJ2-5, with 11 bases lining up with TRBD2. J was trimmed by 1 base and V by 6 bases; bases with no gene match: 13. This CDR3 spans 18 amino acids. Germline V CDR1 and CDR2: SGHVS, FQNEAQ. The DNA for the CDR3 is TGTGCCAGCAGTTTAATAGCGGGAGGGCCTTTGGTCCAAGAGACCCAGTACTTC. Translation gives CASSLIAGGPLVQETQYF.

The rearrangement links TRBV18 to TRBJ2-7; D perhaps matches TRBD2 (6 bases). V lost 2 bases to trimming and J lost 0 bases, with 11 bases between them. In germline, CDR1 is KGHSH, CDR2 LQKENI. The CDR3 length is 15 residues. CDR3 coding DNA: TGTGCCAGCTCACCAGAAGGGAGGAGCTCCTACGAGCAGTACTTC. It is translated as CASSPEGRSSYEQYF.

The V gene is TRBV9, the J gene TRBJ2-2; 7 nucleotides match TRBD2. V shed 0 bases and J 1 base; nucleotides not matched to a gene: 9. Germline loops: CDR1 SGDLS, CDR2 YYNGEE. This CDR3 region has 18 residues. The chain's CDR3 is CASSVAMGGRQNTGELFF. DNA for the CDR3: TGTGCCAGCAGCGTAGCTATGGGGGGGAGACAGAACACCGGGGAGCTGTTTTTT.

This rearrangement joins TRBV7-6 to TRBJ2-7; 9 bases are shared with TRBD1. The trim removed 5 bases at V and 4 bases at J, leaving 6 bases unmatched. The CDR3 totals 14 residues. The V gene's germline CDR1 is SGHVS and CDR2 FNYEAQ. Here the CDR3 reads CASSPGTGLYEQYF. CDR3 sequence (DNA): TGTGCCAGCAGCCCCGGGACAGGGTTGTACGAGCAGTACTTC.

This clone was seen a few times. V is TRBV2 and J is TRBJ1-5, with 9 nucleotides matching TRBD1. The trim removed 5 bases at V and 4 bases at J, leaving 3 bases unmatched. This CDR3 comprises 14 residues. Per germline, CDR1 SNHLY and CDR2 FYNNEI. The CDR3 DNA follows: TGTGCCAGCAGTAAGGACAGGGGTAATCAGCCCCAGCATTTT. It is translated as CASSKDRGNQPQHF.

Only a few counts were recorded for this clone. This chain links TRBV6-2 or TRBV6-3 with TRBJ2-1, with D possibly being TRBD1 (6 bases). V dropped 2 bases and J dropped 3 bases, with 14 bases sitting between them. Germline CDR1 is MNHEY and CDR2 is SVGEGT. CDR3 length equals 16 residues. This CDR3 reads CASSYRSGQNYNEQFF. For the CDR3, the DNA is TGTGCCAGCAGTTACAGGAGTGGACAGAACTACAATGAGCAGTTCTTC.

The chain is built from TRBV19 and TRBJ2-1, with D possibly matching TRBD1 (5 bases). The CDR3 covers 15 residues. V was trimmed by 3 bases and J by 3 bases, leaving 12 bases between them. CDR1 is LNHDA, CDR2 SQIVND, per germline (reference sequence). The CDR3 DNA reads TGTGCCAGTAGTATCCTTGACAGTCACTACAATGAGCAGTTCTTC. It specifies CASSILDSHYNEQFF. Combining the CDR3 with reference TRBV19 and TRBJ2-1 gives the whole variable domain DGGITQSPKYLFRKEGQNVTLSCEQNLNHDAMYWYRQDPGQGLRLIYYSQIVNDFQKGDIAEGYSVSREKKESFPLTVTSAQKNPTAFYLCASSILDSHYNEQFFGPGTRLTVL.

The chain combines TRBV9 with TRBJ2-3; 13 nucleotides agree with TRBD2. Germline-derived CDR1 and CDR2 are SGDLS and YYNGEE. The length of the CDR3 is 15 residues. Trimming cost V 4 bases and J 9 bases; bases outside gene matches: 8. CDR3: CASSPGLAGDQTQYF. In DNA form, the CDR3 reads TGTGCCAGCAGCCCCGGACTAGCGGGGGACCAAACGCAGTATTTT. Full variable domain (missing parts from reference TRBV9 and TRBJ2-3): DSGVTQTPKHLITATGQRVTLRCSPRSGDLSVYWYQQSLDQGLQFLIQYYNGEERAKGNILERFSAQQFPDLHSELNLSSLELGDSALYFCASSPGLAGDQTQYFGPGTRLTVL.

This sequence joins TRBV28 and TRBJ2-3; 7 bases line up with TRBD2. The CDR3 has 16 residues. Germline trimming cut 5 bases from V and 0 bases from J; bases unmatched to any gene: 8. The germline V gene has CDR1 MDHEN and CDR2 SYDVKM. This chain's CDR3 is CASSQAGYLSTDTQYF. The CDR3 DNA reads TGTGCCAGCAGTCAAGCGGGATACCTTAGCACAGATACGCAGTATTTT.

The sample holds one count of this clone. V usage is TRBV18 and J usage is TRBJ2-5; 9 bases line up with TRBD1. The CDR3 runs 15 residues. The germline V gene has CDR1 KGHSH and CDR2 LQKENI. V trimming: 3 bases; J trimming: 0 bases; junction bases outside the gene matches: 2. The CDR3 bases are TGTGCCAGCTCACCCGACAGGGGGAACCAAGAGACCCAGTACTTC. Amino acid sequence: CASSPDRGNQETQYF.

This chain uses TRBV7-8 with TRBJ1-3, with TRBD1 as a possible D gene (5 bases). Deletions cut 5 bases from V and 0 bases from J, with 14 bases between. The CDR3 is 16 amino acids. Per the germline V gene, CDR1 is SGHVS and CDR2 is FQNEAQ. In DNA form, the CDR3 reads TGTGCCAGCAGCGCGGGACGGCCGTTCTCTGGAAACACCATATATTTT. Translation gives CASSAGRPFSGNTIYF.

This clone occurred a few times. The V and J genes are TRBV10-2 and TRBJ1-1, with D maybe TRBD1 (6 bases). The CDR3 is 16 residues long. V was shortened by 6 bases and J by 1 base, with 18 bases between the two germline ends. Germline V gene data show CDR1 as WSHSY and CDR2 as SAAADI. The CDR3 reads CASSDDRPIPNTEAFF. The CDR3 nucleotides are TGCGCCAGCAGCGATGACAGGCCTATCCCGAACACTGAAGCTTTCTTT.

This sequence joins TRBV28 and TRBJ2-3; D not certain. This CDR3 comprises 13 residues. Trimming stripped 3 bases from V and 1 base from J, with 5 bases between. Germline V gene sequence: CDR1 MDHEN, CDR2 SYDVKM. The CDR3 coding sequence is TGTGCCAGCAGTTTCCTCGGCACAGATACGCAGTATTTT. Amino acid sequence: CASSFLGTDTQYF.

The chain employs TRBV5-1 and TRBJ1-1; 7 positions agree with TRBD1. Trimming took 0 bases from V and 7 from J; bases not matched to a gene: 6. CDR1 and CDR2 from the germline V gene are SGHRS and YFSETQ. The CDR3 extends over 14 amino acids. This chain's CDR3 is CASSLGTGPGEAFF. The CDR3 nucleotides read TGCGCCAGCAGCTTGGGGACAGGTCCAGGTGAAGCTTTCTTT.

The DNA of the CDR3 is TGTGCCAGCAGCTTGGGACTAGCGGGCTATACGCAGTATTTT. Amino acid sequence: CASSLGLAGYTQYF. The chain links TRBV7-2 to TRBJ2-3, with 12 bases that match TRBD2. The CDR3 covers 14 residues. Germline CDR1 and CDR2: SGHTA and FQGNSA. J lost 7 bases, V lost 3 bases, and 2 bases had no gene match. Based on the CDR3 plus reference TRBV7-2 and TRBJ2-3, the full variable domain is GAGVSQSPSNKVTEKGKDVELRCDPISGHTALYWYRQSLGQGLEFLIYFQGNSAPDKSGLPSDRFSAERTGGSVSTLTIQRTQQEDSAVYLCASSLGLAGYTQYFGPGTRLTVL.

A few counts support this clone. The rearrangement links TRBV29-1 to TRBJ1-1; D ambiguous. Germline V CDR1 and CDR2: SQVTM, ANQGSEA. Trimming removed 7 bases at V and 5 bases at J, with 8 bases between. There are 10 residues in the CDR3. CDR3 in amino acids: CSASVTEAFF. Written as DNA, the CDR3 is TGCAGCGCTTCGGTTACTGAAGCTTTCTTT.